Listed below are T cell receptor beta chains from one sample, sequenced in a study of blood T cell repertoires in COVID-19. Sequencing used immunoSEQ multiplex PCR; TCRdb keeps in-frame clones, though not all of them. Of about 180,000 clones in the sample, about 81% were seen once. The sequenced sample consisted of peripheral blood. The receptors shown here come from an elderly woman with COVID-19, enrolled during active disease. Both conserved end residues are part of each CDR3. Fields, in order: J gene, clone size, V gene, D gene, CDR3 protein, CDR3 DNA. The D gene is left open where the match is weak. Rows give clone size only sometimes, using once, few, many, or a class for an expanded clone.

TRBJ2-1	once	TRBV5-1	TRBD2	CASSWASGRVNEQFF	TGCGCCAGCAGCTGGGCTAGCGGGAGGGTCAATGAGCAGTTCTTC
TRBJ2-7	.	TRBV5-6	.	CASSPDWNSYEQYF	TGTGCCAGCAGCCCAGACTGGAACTCCTACGAGCAGTACTTC
TRBJ2-1	.	TRBV2	.	CASRQYNEQFF	TGTGCCAGCAGACAGTACAATGAGCAGTTCTTC
TRBJ2-7	.	TRBV13	TRBD2	CASSLSSGRARGEQYF	TGTGCCAGCAGCTTGTCTAGCGGGAGGGCCAGGGGGGAGCAGTACTTC
TRBJ2-3	.	TRBV6-6	TRBD2	CASSYKLAGYTDTQYF	TGTGCCAGCAGTTACAAACTAGCGGGCTACACAGATACGCAGTATTTT
TRBJ1-2	few	TRBV6-5	TRBD1	CASRPYRGKDYGYTF	TGTGCCAGCAGGCCTTACAGGGGAAAGGACTATGGCTACACCTTC
TRBJ2-7	.	TRBV2	TRBD2	CASRQTSGSSYEQYF	TGTGCCAGCAGGCAAACTAGCGGGAGTTCCTACGAGCAGTACTTC
TRBJ1-6	.	TRBV19	TRBD1	CASSQLGTENSPLHF	TGTGCCAGTAGTCAACTCGGGACAGAAAATTCACCCCTCCACTTT
TRBJ1-6	.	TRBV5-8	.	CASSQTVRRTPLHF	TGTGCCAGCAGCCAGACAGTCAGGCGAACACCCCTCCACTTT
TRBJ1-6	.	TRBV9	.	CASSPGHTYNSPLHF	TGTGCCAGCAGCCCGGGACATACCTATAATTCACCCCTCCACTTT
TRBJ2-7	.	TRBV7-9	TRBD1	CASSPRQGYEQYF	TGTGCCAGCAGCCCCCGACAGGGCTACGAGCAGTACTTC
TRBJ2-7	.	TRBV7-2	.	CASSSSSYEQYF	TGTGCCAGCAGCTCTAGCTCCTACGAGCAGTACTTC
TRBJ2-1	.	TRBV11-2	.	CASSLARYNEQFF	TGTGCCAGCAGCTTAGCCCGTTACAATGAGCAGTTCTTC
TRBJ2-3	.	TRBV5-1	TRBD2	CASSVTLAGSTDTQYF	TGCGCCAGCAGCGTAACGCTAGCGGGAAGCACAGATACGCAGTATTTT
TRBJ2-3	.	TRBV19	TRBD2	CASSIWVAGGTDTQYF	TGTGCCAGTAGTATTTGGGTAGCGGGGGGGACAGATACGCAGTATTTT
TRBJ2-7	few	TRBV7-8	TRBD1	CASSFGAGTGSPYEQYF	TGTGCCAGCAGTTTCGGAGCCGGGACAGGGAGTCCCTACGAGCAGTACTTC
TRBJ2-3	once	TRBV13	.	CASSLERTDTQYF	TGTGCCAGCAGCTTGGAGCGGACAGATACGCAGTATTTT
TRBJ2-1	.	TRBV18	TRBD2	CASSPFGTSGRLGYNEQFF	TGTGCCAGCTCACCATTCGGAACTAGCGGGAGGCTAGGGTACAATGAGCAGTTCTTC
TRBJ1-1	.	TRBV29-1	.	CSVHQGRTEAFF	TGCAGCGTTCATCAGGGGCGCACTGAAGCTTTCTTT
TRBJ1-2	.	TRBV4-1	.	CASSPPGRSYGYTF	TGCGCCAGCAGCCCCCCAGGGCGATCCTATGGCTACACCTTC
TRBJ2-3	.	TRBV24-1	TRBD2	CATSVTSGVSDTQYF	TGTGCCACCAGTGTAACTAGCGGGGTGTCGGATACGCAGTATTTT
TRBJ2-7	.	TRBV19	TRBD1	CASSIGTGNYEQYF	TGTGCCAGTAGTATAGGGACAGGCAACTACGAGCAGTACTTC
TRBJ2-7	.	TRBV18	.	CASSLRRDGSYEQYF	TGTGCCAGCTCACTAAGGCGGGACGGCTCCTACGAGCAGTACTTC
TRBJ1-2	.	TRBV7-2	.	CASSLGRERGYTF	TGTGCCAGCAGCTTAGGTCGGGAGCGGGGCTACACCTTC
TRBJ1-1	.	TRBV19	.	CASSMWTENTEAFF	TGTGCCAGTAGTATGTGGACAGAGAACACTGAAGCTTTCTTT
TRBJ2-1	.	TRBV3-1/TRBV3-2	.	CASSQEGGASRGEQFF	TGTGCCAGCAGCCAAGAGGGGGGGGCCTCGAGGGGTGAGCAGTTCTTC
TRBJ2-5	.	TRBV2	TRBD2	CASSGTISGRGYQETQYF	TGTGCCAGCAGTGGTACTATTAGCGGGAGGGGGTACCAAGAGACCCAGTACTTC
TRBJ2-3	.	TRBV7-8	.	CASSPGRVDTQYF	TGTGCCAGCAGCCCCGGCAGGGTAGATACGCAGTATTTT
TRBJ1-2	.	TRBV30	.	CAWSAGGGGYTF	TGTGCCTGGAGCGCGGGAGGCGGTGGCTACACCTTC
TRBJ2-3	.	TRBV6-5	.	CASSPRRSSTDTQYF	TGTGCCAGCAGTCCCCGGCGGTCTAGCACAGATACGCAGTATTTT
TRBJ1-3	few	TRBV15	TRBD1	CATSRRGQGAGNTIYF	TGTGCCACCAGCCGCCGTGGCCAGGGGGCTGGAAACACCATATATTTT
TRBJ2-1	.	TRBV7-9	TRBD2	CASSDRGLAGEFWQFF	TGTGCCAGCAGCGACCGGGGACTAGCGGGAGAGTTTTGGCAGTTCTTC
TRBJ2-7	.	TRBV6-5	.	CASSYGYTAYEQYF	TGTGCCAGCAGTTACGGTTACACCGCCTACGAGCAGTACTTC
TRBJ1-2	.	TRBV27	.	CASSLSSTLDYTF	TGTGCCAGCAGTTTATCGTCAACCTTAGACTACACCTTC
TRBJ2-1	.	TRBV24-1	.	CATSDFMYNEQFF	TGTGCCACCAGTGATTTTATGTACAATGAGCAGTTCTTC
TRBJ1-2	.	TRBV19	.	CASRAREWVNYGYTF	TGTGCCAGTAGGGCCAGGGAATGGGTAAACTATGGTTACACCTTC
TRBJ1-3	.	TRBV29-1	.	CSVGGPLSGNTIYF	TGCAGCGTGGGAGGGCCTCTCTCTGGAAACACCATATATTTT
TRBJ2-1	.	TRBV2	TRBD1	CASSATGGHNEQFF	TGTGCCAGCAGTGCTACAGGGGGACACAATGAGCAGTTCTTC
TRBJ2-7	.	TRBV11-2	TRBD1	CASSPRDRINEQYF	TGTGCCAGCAGCCCCAGGGACAGGATCAACGAGCAGTACTTC
TRBJ1-5	few	TRBV19	TRBD1	CASRDLRDRGRSYSNQPQHF	TGTGCCAGTAGAGACCTCCGGGACAGGGGGCGATCATATAGCAATCAGCCCCAGCATTTT
TRBJ2-5	.	TRBV11-3	TRBD1	CASSWGQGWGKETQYF	TGTGCCAGCAGCTGGGGACAGGGTTGGGGCAAAGAGACCCAGTACTTC
TRBJ2-7	.	TRBV6-6	.	CASGAGGGYEQYF	TGTGCCAGCGGGGCAGGGGGAGGTTACGAGCAGTACTTC
TRBJ2-1	.	TRBV5-1	TRBD1	CASSLRGHLRDEQFF	TGCGCCAGCAGCTTGAGGGGGCACCTAAGGGATGAGCAGTTCTTC
TRBJ1-4	.	TRBV5-1	.	CASSGKGTNSAEKLFF	TGCGCCAGCAGCGGAAAAGGGACAAACTCTGCTGAAAAACTGTTTTTT
TRBJ2-7	.	TRBV7-9	.	CASSWDSSYEQYF	TGTGCCAGCAGCTGGGACTCATCCTACGAGCAGTACTTC
TRBJ2-2	.	TRBV10-3	.	CAISEGAGMAGELFF	TGTGCCATCAGTGAAGGTGCAGGGATGGCCGGGGAGCTGTTTTTT
TRBJ1-3	once	TRBV18	.	CASSPATANSGNTIYF	TGTGCCAGCTCACCGGCGACAGCAAACTCTGGAAACACCATATATTTT
TRBJ2-6	.	TRBV27	.	CASSLRSGPTRSGANVLTF	TGTGCCAGCAGTTTACGTAGCGGCCCAACCCGCTCTGGGGCCAACGTCCTGACTTTC
TRBJ1-2	few	TRBV18	.	CASLQGPNYGYTF	TGTGCCAGTCTGCAGGGTCCTAACTATGGCTACACCTTC
TRBJ1-2	.	TRBV5-4	TRBD1	CASSLDGGTGGGRNGYTF	TGTGCCAGCAGCTTGGACGGGGGGACAGGGGGCGGCCGGAATGGCTACACCTTC
TRBJ2-7	few	TRBV28	.	CASSLTGRYEQYF	TGTGCCAGCAGTTTGACAGGGAGGTACGAGCAGTACTTC
TRBJ2-7	.	TRBV7-2	.	CATQGLDYEQYF	TGTGCCACCCAGGGGTTAGACTACGAGCAGTACTTC
TRBJ1-5	.	TRBV19	TRBD1	CASSPNAGTGEPQHF	TGTGCCAGTAGTCCTAATGCCGGGACAGGGGAGCCCCAGCATTTT
TRBJ2-5	.	TRBV7-6	TRBD2	CASSFPSGGRVVETQYF	TGTGCCAGCAGCTTTCCCTCGGGGGGGCGTGTGGTAGAGACCCAGTACTTC
TRBJ2-4	.	TRBV27	TRBD1	CASRTGSKNIQYF	TGTGCCAGCAGGACAGGGAGCAAAAACATTCAGTACTTC
TRBJ2-3	.	TRBV7-9	TRBD2	CASATSGLPRSQYF	TGTGCCAGCGCTACTAGCGGACTTCCGCGGTCTCAGTATTTT
TRBJ1-5	.	TRBV28	.	CASFQGDSFNQPQHF	TGTGCCAGCTTCCAGGGTGATTCCTTCAATCAGCCCCAGCATTTT